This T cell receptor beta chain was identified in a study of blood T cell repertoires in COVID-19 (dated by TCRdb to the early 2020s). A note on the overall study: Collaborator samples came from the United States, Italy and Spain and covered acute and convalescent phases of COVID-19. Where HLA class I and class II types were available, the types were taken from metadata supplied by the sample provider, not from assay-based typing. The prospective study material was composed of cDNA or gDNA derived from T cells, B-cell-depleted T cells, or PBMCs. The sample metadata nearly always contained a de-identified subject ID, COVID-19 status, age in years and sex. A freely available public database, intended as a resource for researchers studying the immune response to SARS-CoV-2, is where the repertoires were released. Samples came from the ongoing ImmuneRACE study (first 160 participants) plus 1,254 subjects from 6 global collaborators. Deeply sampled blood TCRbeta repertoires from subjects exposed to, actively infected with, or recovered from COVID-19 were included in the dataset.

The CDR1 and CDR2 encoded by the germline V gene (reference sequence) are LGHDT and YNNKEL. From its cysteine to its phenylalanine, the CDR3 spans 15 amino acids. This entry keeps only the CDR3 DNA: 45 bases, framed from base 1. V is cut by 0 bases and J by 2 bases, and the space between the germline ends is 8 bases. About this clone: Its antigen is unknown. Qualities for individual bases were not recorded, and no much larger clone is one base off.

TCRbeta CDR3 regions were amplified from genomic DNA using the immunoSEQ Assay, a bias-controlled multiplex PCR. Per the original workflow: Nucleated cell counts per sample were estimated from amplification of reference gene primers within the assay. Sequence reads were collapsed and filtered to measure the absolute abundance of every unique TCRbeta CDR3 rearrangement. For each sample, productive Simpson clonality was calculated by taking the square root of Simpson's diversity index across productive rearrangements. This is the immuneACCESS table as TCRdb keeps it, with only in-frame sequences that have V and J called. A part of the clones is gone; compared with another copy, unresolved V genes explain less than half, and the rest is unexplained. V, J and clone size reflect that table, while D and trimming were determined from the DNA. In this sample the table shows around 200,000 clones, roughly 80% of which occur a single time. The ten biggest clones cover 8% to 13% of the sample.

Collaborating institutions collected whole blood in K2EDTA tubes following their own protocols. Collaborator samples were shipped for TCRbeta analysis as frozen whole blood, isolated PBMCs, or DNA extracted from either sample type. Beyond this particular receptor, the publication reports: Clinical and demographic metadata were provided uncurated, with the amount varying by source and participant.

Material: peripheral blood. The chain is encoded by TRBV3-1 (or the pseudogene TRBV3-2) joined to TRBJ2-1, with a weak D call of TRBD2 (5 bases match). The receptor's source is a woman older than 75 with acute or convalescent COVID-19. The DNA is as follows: TGTGCCAGCAGCCAAGATCGGGGAACCTACAATGAGCAGTTCTTC. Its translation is CASSQDRGTYNEQFF.